This T cell receptor beta chain was found in a study of shared T cell receptors in the human thymus. CDR3 length: 18 amino acids. The germline V and J ends were trimmed by 1 base and 0 bases, with 18 bases remaining between them. The germline gives CDR1 SGHNT, CDR2 YENEEA. Data came from immunoSEQ multiplex PCR; TCRdb stores just in-frame clones and leaves some out. The table shows about 400,000 clones, with approximately 95% occurring only once. The chain links TRBV11-3 to TRBJ2-5; no clear D gene. Sequencing was carried out using thymocytes. This clonotype originated in a human donor. The CDR3 sequence is CASSLGRSRLGYQETQYF. The CDR3 nucleotides are TGTGCCAGCAGCTTAGGCAGATCGAGACTGGGCTACCAAGAGACCCAGTACTTC.